This T cell receptor beta chain was sequenced during a study of blood T cell repertoires in COVID-19. Study information: From T cells, B-cell-depleted T cells, or PBMCs came the material, which was cDNA or gDNA.

Trimming removed 0 bases at V and 9 bases at J, with 6 bases between. The CDR3 runs 13 residues. Per the germline V gene, CDR1 is LNHDA and CDR2 is SQIVND (reference sequence). Seattle participants joined during active infection and were tracked over time. Clones were read by immunoSEQ multiplex PCR, and TCRdb kept only the in-frame ones, dropping some. Of about 170,000 clones listed, around 84% are singletons. Sequenced input: peripheral blood. V and J are TRBV19 and TRBJ1-6; no definite D call. The sequence was collected from a woman in her 70s with COVID-19, enrolled during active disease. The CDR3 bases are TGTGCCAGTAGTATAGATGCAGGTTCACCCCTCCACTTT. Its protein is CASSIDAGSPLHF.